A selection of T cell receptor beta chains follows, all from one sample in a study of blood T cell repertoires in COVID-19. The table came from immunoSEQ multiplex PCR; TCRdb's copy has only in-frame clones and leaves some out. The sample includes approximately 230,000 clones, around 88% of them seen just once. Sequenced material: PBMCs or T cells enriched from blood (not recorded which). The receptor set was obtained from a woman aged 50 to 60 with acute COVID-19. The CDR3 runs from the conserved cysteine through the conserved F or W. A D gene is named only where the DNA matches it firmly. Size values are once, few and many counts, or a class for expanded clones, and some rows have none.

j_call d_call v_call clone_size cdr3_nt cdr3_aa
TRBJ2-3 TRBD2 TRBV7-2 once TGTGCCAGCAGCTACCGACTAGCGGGAGTCGGTACAGATACGCAGTATTTT CASSYRLAGVGTDTQYF
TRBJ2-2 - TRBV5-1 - TGCGCCAGCAGCTTGGTGGCCACCGCCGGGGAGCTGTTTTTT CASSLVATAGELFF
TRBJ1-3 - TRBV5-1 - TGCGCCAGCAGCTTGGGGGATACATCGGGAGGAAACACCATATATTTT CASSLGDTSGGNTIYF
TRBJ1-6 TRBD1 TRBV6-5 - TGTGCCTGTAGGCACAGGGGACATAATTCACCCCTCCACTTT CACRHRGHNSPLHF
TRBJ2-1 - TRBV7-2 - TGTGCCAGCAGCTTTGTCGGGACTGTCCTAGATGGGCCGTACAATGAGCAGTTCTTC CASSFVGTVLDGPYNEQFF
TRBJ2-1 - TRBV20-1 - TGCAGTGCTAGTGAGTGGCCAGGGAAAGACAATGAGCAGTTCTTC CSASEWPGKDNEQFF
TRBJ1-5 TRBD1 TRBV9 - TGTGCCAGCAGCGCGCACGGGACAGAAAATCAGCCCCAGCATTTT CASSAHGTENQPQHF
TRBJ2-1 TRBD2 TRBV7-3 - TGTGCCAGCAGCCCTCGACTAGCGGGAGGGCCGCTTTACAATGAGCAGTTCTTC CASSPRLAGGPLYNEQFF
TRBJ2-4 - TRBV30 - TGTGCCTGGAGTCGCGGGCGAGGGAGCATTCAGTACTTC CAWSRGRGSIQYF
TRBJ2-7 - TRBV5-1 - TGCGCCAGCAGCTTGACAACGCAGGGGCCCTACGAGCAGTACTTC CASSLTTQGPYEQYF
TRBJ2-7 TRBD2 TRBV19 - TGTGCCAGTAGTCGATCTGGGATAGCGGGAGGGCCCTCTTGGGACGAGCAGTACTTC CASSRSGIAGGPSWDEQYF
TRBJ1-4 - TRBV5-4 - TGTGCCAGCAGCTCGGGGATAGGTGAAAAACTGTTTTTT CASSSGIGEKLFF
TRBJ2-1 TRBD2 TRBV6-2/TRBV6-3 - TGTGCCAGCAGTTACAAGGGGACTAGCGGGAGGAATGAGCAGTTCTTC CASSYKGTSGRNEQFF
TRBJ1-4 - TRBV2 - TGTGCCAGCAGAGTCTTCAGCGCAACTAATGAAAAACTGTTTTTT CASRVFSATNEKLFF
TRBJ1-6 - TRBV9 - TGTGCCAGCAGCGGGACAGTCTCCTATAATTCACCCCTCCACTTT CASSGTVSYNSPLHF
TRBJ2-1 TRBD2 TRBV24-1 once TGTGCCACCAGTGATTGGACTAGCGGGGGACCCTACAATGAGCAGTTCTTC CATSDWTSGGPYNEQFF
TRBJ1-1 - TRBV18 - TGTGCCAGCTCACCCTCCAGGGGTGCGGCCATGAACACTGAAGCTTTCTTT CASSPSRGAAMNTEAFF
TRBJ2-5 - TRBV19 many TGTGCCAGTAGTATTCCTCGGGGTAGCGGCGGCCAAGAGACCCAGTACTTC CASSIPRGSGGQETQYF
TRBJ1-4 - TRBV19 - TGTGCCAGTAGCCCCAGCGGAACTAATGAAAAACTGTTTTTT CASSPSGTNEKLFF
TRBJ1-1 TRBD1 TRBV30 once TGTGCCTGGAGCCACGGGGGGACAGGGAGGACTGAAGCTTTCTTT CAWSHGGTGRTEAFF
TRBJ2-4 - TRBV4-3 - TGCGCCAGCAGCCAAGATAGTAGTGGTATAGTCAAAAACATTCAGTACTTC CASSQDSSGIVKNIQYF
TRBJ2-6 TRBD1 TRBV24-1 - TGTGCCACCAGTGAGGGACAGGGTACTCCTGGGGCCAACGTCCTGACTTTC CATSEGQGTPGANVLTF
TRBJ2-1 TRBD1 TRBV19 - TGTGCCAGTAGGACAACCGGGACAGGGTCGAGGGAGCAGTTCTTC CASRTTGTGSREQFF
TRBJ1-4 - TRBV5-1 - TGCGCCAGCAGACAACAGGCAAGCAATAGTAATGAAAAACTGTTTTTT CASRQQASNSNEKLFF
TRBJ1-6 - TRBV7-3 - TGTGCCAGCAGCCGGGGGACGGGTAATTCACCCCTCCACTTT CASSRGTGNSPLHF
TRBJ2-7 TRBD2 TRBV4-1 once TGCGCCAGCAGCCAAGAACAACGGGGACTAGTGGCGGAGTACTTC CASSQEQRGLVAEYF
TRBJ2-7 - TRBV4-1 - TGCGCCAGCAGCACCCGGGACACCCTCCAATCGTACGAGCAGTACTTC CASSTRDTLQSYEQYF
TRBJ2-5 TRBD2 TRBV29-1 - TGCAGCGTTGCGAGGACTAGCGGGAGAGAGACCCAGTACTTC CSVARTSGRETQYF
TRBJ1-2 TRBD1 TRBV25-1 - TGTGCCAGCAGTGAAGCGGGACAGCACTTCTATGGCTACACCTTC CASSEAGQHFYGYTF
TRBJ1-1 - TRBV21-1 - TGTGCCAGCAGCAAAGTGGCCAGTCACACTGAAGCTTTCTTT CASSKVASHTEAFF
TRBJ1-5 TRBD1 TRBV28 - TGTGCCAGCACCTTGGTACAGGGGAATCAGCCCCAGCATTTT CASTLVQGNQPQHF
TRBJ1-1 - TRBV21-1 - TGTGCCAGCAGCGGTAGGACAGGGTCCAATCACACTGAAGCTTTCTTT CASSGRTGSNHTEAFF
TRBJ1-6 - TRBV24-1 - TGTGCCACCAGTGGGGGCCGGGATTCACCCCTCCACTTT CATSGGRDSPLHF
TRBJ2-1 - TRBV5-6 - TGTGCCAGCAGCTTGGATCCCAGCTCCTACAATGAGCAGTTCTTC CASSLDPSSYNEQFF
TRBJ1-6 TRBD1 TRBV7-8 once TGTGCCAGCAGCTTGGACAGGGGGTTTACCAGCTCCTATAATTCACCCCTCCACTTT CASSLDRGFTSSYNSPLHF